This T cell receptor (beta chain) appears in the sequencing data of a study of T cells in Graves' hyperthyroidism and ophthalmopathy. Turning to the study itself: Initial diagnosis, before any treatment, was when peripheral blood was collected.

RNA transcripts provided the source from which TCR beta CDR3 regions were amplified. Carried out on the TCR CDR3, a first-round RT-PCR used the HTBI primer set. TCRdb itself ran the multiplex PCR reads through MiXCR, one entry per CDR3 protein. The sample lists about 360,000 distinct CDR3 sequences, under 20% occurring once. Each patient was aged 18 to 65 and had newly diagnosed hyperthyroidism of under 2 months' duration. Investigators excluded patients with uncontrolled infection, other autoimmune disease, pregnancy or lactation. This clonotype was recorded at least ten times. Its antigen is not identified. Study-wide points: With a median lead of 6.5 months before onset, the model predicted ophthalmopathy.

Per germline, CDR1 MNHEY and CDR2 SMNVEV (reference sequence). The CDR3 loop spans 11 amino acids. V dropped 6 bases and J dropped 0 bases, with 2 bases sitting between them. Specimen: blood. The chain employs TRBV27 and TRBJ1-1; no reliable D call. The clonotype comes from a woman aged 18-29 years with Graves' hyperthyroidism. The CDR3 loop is CASRLNTEAFF. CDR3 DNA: TGTGCCAGCAGGTTGAACACTGAAGCTTTCTTT.